This TCR beta chain appears in the sequencing data of a study of T cell repertoires in cytomegalovirus infection. The overall study: It was recently identified HLA-C-restricted and well-studied HLA-B-restricted CMV epitopes that the study used. Carrying CMV and the relevant HLA type showed in public TCR beta signatures. Study results and caveats: There were HLA-C-restricted CMV-specific TCR beta clonotypes dominating the ex vivo response. Summed public TCR beta family frequency identified CMV carriers bearing the relevant HLA.

In TCRdb, the reads were re-called with MiXCR into one record per CDR3 protein. Of about 280,000 distinct CDR3 sequences in the sample, roughly a fifth were seen once. Turning to this clonotype: Its antigen is as yet unknown.

CDR1 and CDR2 from the germline V gene are LNHDA and SQIVND (reference sequence). V shed 3 bases and J shed 5 bases, with 7 bases lying between them. CDR3 length: 13 amino acids. The origin of this receptor is a human donor in good health (CMV status not recorded). Some clones in this sample may be carry-over from other donors' samples. Sequencing used cultured PBMCs, obtained from culture after CMV antigen stimulation. This rearrangement joins TRBV19 to TRBJ2-2; no definite D call. The CDR3 region is CASSMVVTGELFF. CDR3 nucleotide sequence: TGTGCCAGTAGTATGGTGGTAACCGGGGAGCTGTTTTTT.